Presented here are 32 T cell receptor beta chains from one specimen sequenced in a study of T cell responses to AZD1222 COVID-19 vaccine. TCRdb's copy holds only in-frame clones and misses some; the assay was immunoSEQ multiplex PCR. Of about 120,000 clones in the sample, 80% to 90% were seen once. The sequencing here drew on peripheral blood, taken on day 0 of AZD1222 vaccination. The receptors were gathered from an adult in good health.

The chain carries TRBV4-2 and TRBJ2-3; D possibly uses TRBD1 or TRBD2 (6 bases each). The CDR3 has 17 residues. Germline V gene data show CDR1 as LGHNA and CDR2 as YNFKEQ. V shed 0 bases and J shed 0 bases, with 13 bases lying between them. This CDR3 reads CASSQDEGGVSTDTQYF. For the CDR3, the DNA is TGTGCCAGCAGCCAAGATGAGGGGGGCGTTAGCACAGATACGCAGTATTTT.

The gene calls are TRBV5-1 and TRBJ1-4, with 12 bases aligning to TRBD1. The CDR3 runs to 16 residues. Germline loops: CDR1 SGHRS, CDR2 YFSETQ. Trimming removed 0 bases from V and 7 bases from J; junction bases left unmatched: 4. The CDR3 region has the DNA TGCGCCAGCAGCTTGGAGGGGACAGGGGGCGGTGAAAAACTGTTTTTT. This sequence encodes CASSLEGTGGGEKLFF.

The CDR3 region is CSASDHSGRADEQFF. The CDR3, as DNA: TGCAGTGCTAGTGATCATAGCGGGAGAGCGGATGAGCAGTTCTTC. The chain combines TRBV20-1 with TRBJ2-1; 9 positions agree with TRBD2. Germline trimming cut 3 bases from V and 8 bases from J; bases unmatched to any gene: 11. Germline V gene sequence: CDR1 DFQATT, CDR2 SNEGSKA (reference sequence). CDR3 length equals 15 residues.

The chain links TRBV6-5 to TRBJ2-1; possibly TRBD2 for D (6 bases). Germline values: CDR1 MNHEY, CDR2 SVGAGI. The length of the CDR3 is 15 residues. V gave up 3 bases and J gave up 4 bases, with 13 bases separating them. The CDR3 DNA sequence: TGTGCCAGCAGTTATGTGACGGGAGAGTACAATGAGCAGTTCTTC. This sequence encodes CASSYVTGEYNEQFF.

The chain employs TRBV19 and TRBJ2-7; 10 nucleotides match TRBD2. J lost 6 bases, V lost 3 bases, and 8 bases had no gene match. CDR3 size: 15 residues. From germline, CDR1 is LNHDA and CDR2 SQIVND (reference sequence). The chain's CDR3 is CASSIVAGGMGEQYF. For the CDR3, the DNA is TGTGCCAGTAGTATTGTAGCGGGAGGAATGGGCGAGCAGTACTTC.

The rearrangement links TRBV6-2 or TRBV6-3 to TRBJ2-5; a possible D gene is TRBD2 (6 bases). This CDR3 is 16 amino acids long. CDR1 and CDR2 from the germline V gene are MNHEY and SVGEGT. Deletions cut 0 bases from V and 0 bases from J, with 11 bases between. The CDR3 coding sequence is TGTGCCAGCAGTTACTCGTTGGAGGGGTACCAAGAGACCCAGTACTTC. This sequence encodes CASSYSLEGYQETQYF.

J is TRBJ1-5 and V is TRBV19; D gene uncertain. With 5 bases removed from V and 4 bases from J, the gap between germline ends came to 18 bases. This CDR3 spans 16 amino acids. The germline gives CDR1 LNHDA, CDR2 SQIVND (reference sequence). CDR3 region: CASSSRLWGLNQPQHF. CDR3 DNA: TGTGCCAGTAGTTCCCGTCTATGGGGATTGAATCAGCCCCAGCATTTT.

This clone was seen only once. The J gene is TRBJ1-2, the V gene TRBV27, with TRBD1 as a possible D gene (6 bases). There are 13 residues in the CDR3. The germline V gene has CDR1 MNHEY and CDR2 SMNVEV (reference sequence). Trimming shortened V by 5 bases and J by 3 bases, and 10 bases separated the two germline ends. In DNA form, the CDR3 reads TGTGCCAGCAGTACAACAGGGCACTATGGCTACACCTTC. This encodes CASSTTGHYGYTF.

The J gene is TRBJ1-2, the V gene TRBV29-1; 7 nucleotides align to TRBD1. Germline CDR1 and CDR2: SQVTM and ANQGSEA. The CDR3 has 16 residues. V shed 6 bases, J shed 1 base, and the junction held 14 bases outside the gene matches. The CDR3, as DNA: TGCAGCGTCGGATCCGGGACAGCTCAACTTAACTATGGCTACACCTTC. Its protein product is CSVGSGTAQLNYGYTF.

The J gene is TRBJ2-5, the V gene TRBV7-3, with TRBD1 identical over 7 bases. Unmatched junction bases numbered 15, after V lost 3 bases and J lost 14 bases. Germline values: CDR1 SGHTA, CDR2 FQGTGA. This CDR3 comprises 14 residues. CDR3 sequence (DNA): TGTGCCAGCAGCTTCAAGACAGGGAACACCCCCCTCTACTTC. It codes for CASSFKTGNTPLYF.

The gene calls are TRBV6-5 and TRBJ1-3; the D gene is possibly TRBD2 (6 bases). The tail of the sequence fits TRBJ2-2 better, so the J call may be wrong. This CDR3 spans 14 amino acids. CDR1 and CDR2 from the germline V gene are MNHEY and SVGAGI. In DNA form, the CDR3 reads TGTGCCAGCAGCCGGGGGTCCGACACCGGGGAGCTGTTTTTT. Encoded protein: CASSRGSDTGELFF.

The rearrangement links TRBV29-1 to TRBJ2-7; D is uncertain. The CDR3 is 15 amino acids. Trimming pared 0 bases from V and 3 bases from J, leaving 15 bases between. Germline V gene sequence: CDR1 SQVTM, CDR2 ANQGSEA. The DNA of the CDR3 is TGCAGCGTTGAAGATCCGTCAGCACCGGTCTACGAGCAGTACTTC. This gives the protein CSVEDPSAPVYEQYF.

The V call is TRBV2, the J call TRBJ1-2, with TRBD1 matching 7 bases. Germline loops: CDR1 SNHLY, CDR2 FYNNEI. The trim removed 7 bases at V and 8 bases at J, leaving 7 bases unmatched. This CDR3 is built from 12 residues. Written as DNA, the CDR3 is TGTGCCAGCACCAGGACAGGCGGGGGCTACACCTTC. It specifies CASTRTGGGYTF.

J is TRBJ2-1 and V is TRBV9; TRBD2 is a possible D gene (5 bases). Between the trimmed V and J ends, which lost 0 bases and 5 bases, there was a span of 18 bases. Germline V gene sequence: CDR1 SGDLS, CDR2 YYNGEE. This CDR3 spans 17 amino acids. The CDR3 DNA reads as TGTGCCAGCAGCGTAGACCCGCTTTCCATGAGGGACAATGAGCAGTTCTTC. The encoded protein is CASSVDPLSMRDNEQFF. The whole variable domain, remainder taken from reference TRBV9 and TRBJ2-1, is DSGVTQTPKHLITATGQRVTLRCSPRSGDLSVYWYQQSLDQGLQFLIQYYNGEERAKGNILERFSAQQFPDLHSELNLSSLELGDSALYFCASSVDPLSMRDNEQFFGPGTRLTVL.

V and J are TRBV2 and TRBJ2-2; TRBD2 matches 11 bases. CDR1 SNHLY and CDR2 FYNNEI come from the germline V gene. The CDR3 extends over 15 amino acids. The V segment lost 7 bases and the J segment 2 bases; nucleotides outside the gene matches: 3. The DNA for the CDR3 is TGTGCCAGCACCGGGACTAGCGGCAACACCGGGGAGCTGTTTTTT. Translating it yields CASTGTSGNTGELFF.

The V and J genes are TRBV27 and TRBJ2-6, with unresolved D. This CDR3 comprises 17 residues. Trimming left V 5 bases short and J 5 bases short, with 19 bases between. Germline V gene sequence: CDR1 MNHEY, CDR2 SMNVEV (reference sequence). The CDR3 loop reads CASSKAPSLLRANVLTF. DNA for the CDR3: TGTGCCAGCAGTAAAGCCCCATCCCTGCTCAGGGCCAACGTCCTGACTTTC.

This chain links TRBV18 with TRBJ1-1; weak D call: TRBD1 (6 bases). The germline V gene has CDR1 KGHSH and CDR2 LQKENI. V was clipped by 1 base and J by 2 bases, with 23 bases between them. There are 19 residues in the CDR3. The CDR3 region has the DNA TGTGCCAGCTCACCACGGGGCAGGGGTTCGTTTTGGGATAACACTGAAGCTTTCTTT. Translated, it gives CASSPRGRGSFWDNTEAFF.

The chain is built from TRBV7-3 and TRBJ1-1, with 7 bases matching TRBD1. The CDR3 runs 13 residues. The germline gives CDR1 SGHTA, CDR2 FQGTGA. The V and J ends lost 5 bases and 11 bases, in that order; junction bases with no gene match: 11. CDR3: CASSPRQGGDAFF. CDR3 sequence (DNA): TGTGCCAGCAGCCCCCGACAGGGAGGGGACGCTTTCTTT. The whole variable domain, remainder taken from reference TRBV7-3 and TRBJ1-1, is GAGVSQTPSNKVTEKGKYVELRCDPISGHTALYWYRQSLGQGPEFLIYFQGTGAADDSGLPNDRFFAVRPEGSVSTLKIQRTERGDSAVYLCASSPRQGGDAFFGQGTRLTVV.

This clone occurred a few times. This CDR3 is CASSSGTSGRAFNEQFF. The CDR3 DNA reads as TGTGCCAGCAGTTCAGGGACTAGCGGGAGGGCCTTCAATGAGCAGTTCTTC. V and J are TRBV28 and TRBJ2-1, with 16 bases that match TRBD2. Germline V CDR1 and CDR2: MDHEN, SYDVKM. The CDR3 runs 17 residues. The V and J ends lost 4 bases and 6 bases, in that order; junction bases with no gene match: 6.

V is TRBV3-1 (or the pseudogene TRBV3-2) and J is TRBJ2-3, with TRBD2 matching over 7 bases. This CDR3 comprises 14 residues. J lost 0 bases, V lost 3 bases, and 0 bases had no gene match. The germline CDR1 and CDR2 sequences are LGHDT and YNNKEL (reference sequence). CDR3 nucleotide sequence: TGTGCCAGCAGCCACGGGGGGAGCACAGATACGCAGTATTTT. It encodes CASSHGGSTDTQYF.

The chain combines TRBV7-9 with TRBJ1-5; no definite D call. This CDR3 contains 15 residues. V lost 0 bases, J lost 4 bases, and 10 bases lay in between. Germline values: CDR1 SEHNR, CDR2 FQNEAQ (reference sequence). The CDR3 is CASSLAMGPNQPQHF. CDR3 nucleotides: TGTGCCAGCAGCTTAGCGATGGGTCCGAATCAGCCCCAGCATTTT.

This chain joins TRBV9 and TRBJ1-2; the match to TRBD1 covers 9 bases. The V and J ends lost 6 bases and 6 bases, in that order; junction bases with no gene match: 6. CDR3 size: 13 residues. CDR1 and CDR2 from the germline V gene are SGDLS and YYNGEE. The CDR3 sequence: CASNDRGVHGYTF. In nucleotides, the CDR3 is TGTGCCAGCAACGACAGGGGGGTACATGGCTACACCTTC.

The V and J genes are TRBV19 and TRBJ2-2; TRBD1 aligns across 8 bases. V dropped 6 bases and J dropped 2; count of bases not matched to a gene: 2. Germline V CDR1 and CDR2: LNHDA, SQIVND (reference sequence). The CDR3 is made up of 14 amino acids. The CDR3 bases are TGTGCCAGTAGGACAGGGGCAAACACCGGGGAGCTGTTTTTT. Its translation: CASRTGANTGELFF.

The chain recombines TRBV30 with TRBJ1-5; 7 bases map to TRBD1. Trimming took 2 bases from V and 8 from J; bases not matched to a gene: 15. CDR1 GTSNPN and CDR2 SVGIG come from the germline V gene (reference sequence). This CDR3 region has 16 residues. CDR3 sequence reads: CAWSPGQSPAREPQHF. For the CDR3, the DNA is TGTGCCTGGAGTCCGGGACAGTCTCCTGCCAGGGAGCCCCAGCATTTT.

The V call is TRBV14, the J call TRBJ1-4; D may be TRBD1 (6 bases). The germline CDR1 and CDR2 sequences are SGHDN and FVKESK. Trimming took off 4 bases at V and 0 bases at J, with 9 bases between the two ends. The CDR3 spans 15 residues. Here the CDR3 DNA reads TGTGCCAGCAGCCCAAGGACAGCAACTAATGAAAAACTGTTTTTT. It yields the protein CASSPRTATNEKLFF.

The chain uses TRBV9 and TRBJ2-6; 12 bases map to TRBD2. Trimming took 1 base from V and 4 from J; bases not matched to a gene: 12. The CDR3 is 20 amino acids. The V gene's germline CDR1 is SGDLS and CDR2 YYNGEE. The CDR3 sequence: CASSVTMTSGSRSGANVLTF. The CDR3 DNA is TGTGCCAGCAGCGTAACTATGACTAGCGGGAGTAGGTCCGGGGCCAACGTCCTGACTTTC.

V usage is TRBV28 and J usage is TRBJ1-3, with 10 bases matching TRBD1. The J segment lost 1 base and the V segment lost 10 bases, leaving 7 bases of the junction unmatched. Germline CDR1 is MDHEN and CDR2 is SYDVKM. The CDR3 extends over 15 amino acids. The CDR3 sequence: CATQTGGASGNTIYF. In nucleotides, the CDR3 is TGTGCCACCCAGACAGGGGGCGCTTCTGGAAACACCATATATTTT.

This chain connects TRBV6-2 or TRBV6-3 to TRBJ2-1; the D is unclear. V was trimmed by 4 bases and J by 8 bases, leaving 6 bases between them. The CDR3 contains 11 residues. Germline lookup yields CDR1 MNHEY and CDR2 SVGEGT. CDR3 sequence: CASSLVDEQFF. The CDR3 DNA follows: TGTGCCAGCAGTTTGGTGGATGAGCAGTTCTTC.

The V and J genes are TRBV5-5 and TRBJ1-2; the D is unclear. From germline, CDR1 is SGHKS and CDR2 YYEKEE (reference sequence). CDR3 length: 13 residues. With 2 bases removed from V and 8 bases from J, the gap between germline ends came to 13 bases. DNA for the CDR3: TGTGCCAGCAGCTTCGACTCCGGAGTCGGCTACACCTTC. Translated: CASSFDSGVGYTF.

This sequence joins TRBV7-6 and TRBJ1-3, with D unresolved. Trimming took off 0 bases at V and 2 bases at J, with 11 bases between the two ends. The CDR3 sequence is 16 residues long. CDR1 is SGHVS, CDR2 FNYEAQ, per germline. CDR3 in amino acids: CASSLAPSGAGNTIYF. In DNA, the CDR3 is TGTGCCAGCAGCTTAGCGCCTTCCGGGGCTGGAAACACCATATATTTT.

The chain couples TRBV4-3 to TRBJ2-7; possible D gene TRBD1, 5 bases. The CDR3 extends over 15 amino acids. The germline V gene has CDR1 LGHNA and CDR2 YSLEER. The germline V and J ends were trimmed by 0 bases and 3 bases, with 12 bases remaining between them. CDR3 in DNA: TGCGCCAGCAGCCAAGACGACAGCAGTTTCTACGAGCAGTACTTC. This translates into CASSQDDSSFYEQYF.

This chain joins TRBV19 and TRBJ2-3; 13 nucleotides line up with TRBD2. V lost 3 bases and J lost 5; bases outside the gene matches: 11. The CDR3 is 18 residues long. The germline V gene has CDR1 LNHDA and CDR2 SQIVND (reference sequence). The CDR3 spells CASSISTSGGAREDTQYF. In DNA form, the CDR3 reads TGTGCCAGTAGTATCTCAACTAGCGGGGGGGCTCGGGAAGATACGCAGTATTTT.